This T cell receptor (beta chain) was documented in a study of CD8+ T cells in alopecia areata. Across the study: Affected scalp percentage gauged treated patients' severity.

As for this clone: The antigen remains unidentified.

Trimming stripped 2 bases from V and 7 bases from J, with 14 bases between. Looked up from germline, CDR1 is GTSNPN and CDR2 is SVGIG (reference sequence). The CDR3 sequence is 13 residues long. The sequencing template was cDNA reverse transcribed from extracted RNA. The data were produced by immunoSEQ multiplex PCR, yet TCRdb's version contains in-frame clones alone and is incomplete. The repertoire includes about 120,000 clones, around 63% of them detected once, and 4.5% to 6% sits in the top ten. Study-wide findings and caveats: Scalp clonality, along with expanded CD8+ clones among the top 100, was significantly decreased by tofacitinib. The study found that many expanded lesional clones persisted in scalp and blood during tofacitinib. Scalp lesions, especially in alopecia totalis/universalis, had higher clonality than normal scalp.

Treatment given: oral pan-JAK inhibitor, 5-10 mg twice daily. The chain couples TRBV30 to TRBJ1-2, with D tentatively TRBD1 (5 bases). The sample was CD4+ T cells sorted from blood, taken at week 4, from a patient treated with tofacitinib. The clonotype originates from a human donor with alopecia areata. This CDR3 reads CAWSQSREGGYTF. In nucleotides, the CDR3 is TGTGCCTGGAGTCAGTCCAGGGAAGGTGGCTACACCTTC.